The 15 T cell receptor beta chains reported below all come from one sample, sequenced in a study of cytomegalovirus exposure and HLA in healthy donors. Data came from immunoSEQ multiplex PCR; TCRdb stores just in-frame clones and leaves some out. The table lists some 130,000 clones, about 80% of them singletons. The sequenced sample was PBMCs. These receptors all come from a man aged 30-40 years in good health and CMV-seropositive.

V and J are TRBV29-1 and TRBJ1-1; 7 bases match TRBD1. This CDR3 region has 12 residues. The germline gives CDR1 SQVTM, CDR2 ANQGSEA. V lost 7 bases to trimming and J lost 2 bases; unmatched junction nucleotides: 4. The CDR3 sequence: CSAHRGNTEAFF. For the CDR3, the DNA is TGCAGCGCCCACAGGGGTAACACTGAAGCTTTCTTT.

The chain employs TRBV5-1 and TRBJ2-3, with a tentative D call TRBD1 (5 bases). Germline CDR1 reads SGHRS; CDR2 reads YFSETQ. This CDR3 contains 14 residues. With 4 bases removed from V and 6 bases from J, the gap between germline ends came to 15 bases. The DNA of the CDR3 is TGCGCCAGCAGCCCGACAGCCTACGGGGATACGCAGTATTTT. Its protein product is CASSPTAYGDTQYF.

The CDR3 DNA sequence: TGTGCCAGCTCACCAGCGGGGTACGAGCAGTACTTC. This sequence encodes CASSPAGYEQYF. The V and J genes are TRBV18 and TRBJ2-7; possible D gene TRBD2, 6 bases. The CDR3 is 12 residues long. With 2 bases removed from V and 4 bases from J, the gap between germline ends came to 6 bases. Germline CDR1 and CDR2: KGHSH and LQKENI.

The chain uses TRBV7-8 and TRBJ2-2; D perhaps matches TRBD1 (7 bases). V lost 6 bases, J lost 4 bases, and 15 bases lay in between. The V gene's germline CDR1 is SGHVS and CDR2 FQNEAQ. The CDR3 is 15 amino acids. The CDR3 DNA reads TGTGCCAGCAGGAAAGGAGGGGGCCGCACCGGGGAGCTGTTTTTT. Translation: CASRKGGGRTGELFF.

This chain links TRBV2 with TRBJ2-3; 8 bases fit TRBD1. Germline V gene lookup returns CDR1 SNHLY and CDR2 FYNNEI. The V segment lost 7 bases and the J segment 5 bases; nucleotides outside the gene matches: 8. There are 14 residues in the CDR3. CDR3 sequence reads: CASNILGQGDTQYF. CDR3 in DNA: TGTGCCAGCAATATTTTAGGACAGGGAGATACGCAGTATTTT.

The J gene is TRBJ1-5, the V gene TRBV27; 10 nucleotides line up with TRBD1. The CDR3 covers 14 residues. The junction had 6 bases not matched to a gene; V was cut back by 6 bases and J by 7 bases. CDR1 is MNHEY, CDR2 SMNVEV, per germline (reference sequence). The CDR3: CASSPGTGVQPQHF. The CDR3 region has the DNA TGTGCCAGCAGCCCCGGGACAGGGGTACAGCCCCAGCATTTT.

J is TRBJ2-7 and V is TRBV11-2; 10 nucleotides agree with TRBD1. Germline V gene sequence: CDR1 SGHAT, CDR2 FQNNGV. The CDR3 contains 15 residues. V shed 3 bases and J 3 bases; nucleotides not matched to a gene: 5. CDR3 loop: CASSFGDRGLYEQYF. Here the CDR3 DNA reads TGTGCCAGCAGCTTTGGTGACAGGGGGCTCTACGAGCAGTACTTC.

The J gene is TRBJ2-1, the V gene TRBV7-2, with a tentative D call TRBD2 (7 bases). Looked up from germline, CDR1 is SGHTA and CDR2 is FQGNSA. The CDR3 is made up of 14 amino acids. The V gene lost 6 bases and the J gene lost 9 bases, with 18 bases spanning the gap. The CDR3 region is CASSSMRGGSEQFF. In DNA form, the CDR3 reads TGTGCCAGCAGTTCTATGAGGGGGGGCAGTGAGCAGTTCTTC.

The chain uses TRBV10-1 and TRBJ2-2; 10 bases agree with TRBD2. V dropped 2 bases and J dropped 7; count of bases not matched to a gene: 7. Germline-derived CDR1 and CDR2 are WNHNN and SYGVQD (reference sequence). This CDR3 has 16 amino acids. CDR3 amino acids: CASSERASGGRGELFF. The CDR3 bases are TGCGCCAGCAGTGAGAGGGCTAGCGGGGGACGCGGGGAGCTGTTTTTT.

The chain joins TRBV5-1 to TRBJ1-2; 9 bases are a match to TRBD1. CDR3 length: 15 residues. Germline V gene lookup returns CDR1 SGHRS and CDR2 YFSETQ. Unmatched junction bases numbered 10, after V lost 4 bases and J lost 6 bases. In DNA, the CDR3 is TGCGCCAGCAGCCGGACAGGGGACGCGGGGAATGGCTACACCTTC. Protein sequence: CASSRTGDAGNGYTF.

V usage is TRBV14 and J usage is TRBJ1-2; unclear D gene. The V end was cut by 8 bases, the J end by 3 bases, with 13 bases between. Germline V gene lookup returns CDR1 SGHDN and CDR2 FVKESK. This CDR3 contains 13 residues. The CDR3 bases are TGTGCCAGCGGTCTGGGCTCTTACTATGGCTACACCTTC. This sequence encodes CASGLGSYYGYTF. The variable domain in full, with the rest retrieved from reference TRBV14 and TRBJ1-2, is EAGVTQFPSHSVIEKGQTVTLRCDPISGHDNLYWYRRVMGKEIKFLLHFVKESKQDESGMPNNRFLAERTGGTYSTLKVQPAELEDSGVYFCASGLGSYYGYTFGSGTRLTVV.

The rearrangement links TRBV2 to TRBJ1-2, with D maybe TRBD1 (6 bases). Germline V gives CDR1 SNHLY, CDR2 FYNNEI. Trimming took 1 base from V and 4 from J, leaving 10 bases between them. The CDR3 has 14 residues. The CDR3: CASSEEGQVYGYTF. The CDR3 coding sequence is TGTGCCAGCAGTGAAGAGGGACAAGTCTATGGCTACACCTTC.

CDR3 in amino acids: CATKRGKDTQYF. In nucleotides, the CDR3 is TGTGCGACAAAGCGGGGTAAAGATACGCAGTATTTT. The V gene is TRBV6-5, the J gene TRBJ2-3; TRBD2 matches at 7 bases. The CDR3 is made up of 12 amino acids. Germline loops: CDR1 MNHEY, CDR2 SVGAGI.

This rearrangement joins TRBV6-5 to TRBJ2-1; the D gene is possibly TRBD2 (5 bases). Per germline, CDR1 MNHEY and CDR2 SVGAGI. Between the trimmed V and J ends, which lost 6 bases and 13 bases, there was a span of 13 bases. This CDR3 is 11 amino acids long. The CDR3 here is CASSRGWEQFF. The CDR3 nucleotides read TGTGCCAGCAGCCGGGGTTGGGAACAGTTCTTC.

The chain combines TRBV2 with TRBJ2-7, with 8 bases matching TRBD2. Germline CDR1 reads SNHLY; CDR2 reads FYNNEI. The CDR3 spans 19 residues. Losses at the gene ends were 6 bases for V and 3 bases for J; bases not matched to a gene: 22. The CDR3 sequence: CASSPLPPGRGGSGYEQYF. Here the CDR3 DNA reads TGTGCCAGCAGCCCCCTCCCACCCGGGAGGGGAGGCTCGGGCTACGAGCAGTACTTC. Full variable domain (rest looked up from reference TRBV2 and TRBJ2-7): EPEVTQTPSHQVTQMGQEVILRCVPISNHLYFYWYRQILGQKVEFLVSFYNNEISEKSEIFDDQFSVERPDGSNFTLKIRSTKLEDSAMYFCASSPLPPGRGGSGYEQYFGPGTRLTVT.